This entry describes one T cell receptor beta chain. Its target is not known. Treatment denoted: roughly 20 received Ad26.COV2.S at low or high dose, single or two shots; about five received placebo; per-sample allocation not given. Sampling was done on day 63 after the first vaccine or placebo injection. Measured with immunoSEQ multiplex PCR; TCRdb has only the in-frame clones, and not every one. The sample consists of about 480,000 clones, around nine tenths of them appearing once. Trimming shortened V by 0 bases and J by 0 bases, and 15 bases separated the two germline ends. Germline CDR1 reads SGHVS; CDR2 reads FNYEAQ. The CDR3 spans 17 residues. The data stem from a study of Ad26.COV2.S vaccination and SARS-CoV-2 variants. About the research overall: This donor came from the COV1001 trial of Ad26.COV2.S. Intramuscularly, Ad26.COV2.S was given either once or twice, 56 days apart.

Findings of the study overall: Individuals receiving vaccine had higher spike-specific TCR breadth than placebo recipients did.

The TCR sequence derives from a person aged 18 to 59 who received the Ad26.COV2.S COVID-19 vaccine or a placebo. This specimen consisted of peripheral blood, obtained in a trial of Ad26.COV2.S vaccine versus placebo. The chain employs TRBV7-6 and TRBJ2-7; D unresolved. The CDR3 spells CASSLAPVGHSSYEQYF. The CDR3 coding sequence is TGTGCCAGCAGCTTAGCCCCGGTAGGGCATAGCTCCTACGAGCAGTACTTC. The whole variable domain, filled in from reference TRBV7-6 and TRBJ2-7, reads GAGVSQSPRYKVTKRGQDVALRCDPISGHVSLYWYRQALGQGPEFLTYFNYEAQQDKSGLPNDRFSAERPEGSISTLTIQRTEQRDSAMYRCASSLAPVGHSSYEQYFGPGTRLTVT.